The 31 T cell receptor beta chains below were found in one sample sequenced in a study of early T cells in non-severe SARS-CoV-2 infection. One entry per CDR3 protein, called by TCRdb with MiXCR from the 5' RACE reads. This sample carries fewer than 95,000 distinct CDR3 sequences, approximately 16% of them seen once, and the ten largest clones take about 5%. Here the sequenced sample was whole blood, taken at baseline. These receptors were obtained from an adult who was a healthcare worker with PCR-confirmed SARS-CoV-2 infection or an uninfected control (not recorded which).

The chain joins TRBV7-6 to TRBJ2-5; D is perhaps TRBD1 (5 bases). Germline V lookup: CDR1 SGHVS, CDR2 FNYEAQ. CDR3 length: 16 amino acids. Trimming took off 4 bases at V and 3 bases at J, with 18 bases between the two ends. CDR3 bases: TGTGCCAGCAGCTCCCCGGGCAGGGCGGCCGAAGAGACCCAGTACTTC. Translated, it gives CASSSPGRAAEETQYF.

This clonotype was recorded a few times. The chain carries TRBV4-1 and TRBJ2-7; D perhaps matches TRBD1 (5 bases). Germline assignment: CDR1 MGHRA and CDR2 YSYEKL. Trimming took off 0 bases at V and 0 bases at J, with 12 bases between the two ends. The CDR3 runs to 16 residues. CDR3 sequence (DNA): TGCGCCAGCAGCCAAGAATTCGTCAGGGACTCCTACGAGCAGTACTTC. Amino acid sequence: CASSQEFVRDSYEQYF.

V is TRBV12-3 or TRBV12-4 and J is TRBJ1-2; D gene uncertain. The V end was cut by 5 bases, the J end by 4 bases, with 14 bases between. The CDR3 consists of 14 residues. CDR3 bases: TGTGCCAGCAGTACAAAGATTCCCGTCTATGGCTACACCTTC. Translation: CASSTKIPVYGYTF.

This clonotype was counted a few times. The chain joins TRBV4-1 to TRBJ2-7, with TRBD1 identical over 12 bases. CDR3 length equals 17 residues. J was trimmed by 4 bases and V by 3 bases; bases with no gene match: 10. Per germline, CDR1 MGHRA and CDR2 YSYEKL. Written as DNA, the CDR3 is TGCGCCAGCAGCCATTTCTTCCGGGACAGGGGGCTGTACGAGCAGTACTTC. Amino acids: CASSHFFRDRGLYEQYF.

The chain recombines TRBV9 with TRBJ2-1; no firm D call. The CDR3 has 12 amino acids. The germline V and J ends were trimmed by 0 bases and 5 bases, with 3 bases remaining between them. Germline CDR1 SGDLS, CDR2 YYNGEE. Here the CDR3 DNA reads TGTGCCAGCAGCGTAGGGGACAATGAGCAGTTCTTC. It translates to CASSVGDNEQFF.

This clonotype occurred a few times. V and J are TRBV5-6 and TRBJ2-5; D remains ambiguous. The V gene's germline CDR1 is SGHDT and CDR2 YYEEEE. The CDR3 loop spans 14 amino acids. The V end was cut by 3 bases, the J end by 5 bases, with 14 bases between. The CDR3 here is CASSSRLARETQYF. DNA for the CDR3: TGTGCCAGCAGCTCGAGACTCGCTAGGGAGACCCAGTACTTC.

This clonotype occurred a few times. The rearrangement uses TRBV24-1 and TRBJ2-1, with a possible D match to TRBD2 (6 bases). CDR1 is KGHDR and CDR2 is SFDVKD in the germline V gene. The ends were cut back, 3 bases at V and 2 bases at J, with 10 bases in the middle. The CDR3 length is 15 residues. CDR3 bases: TGTGCCACCAGTGATCCTAGCGCAACCTACAATGAGCAGTTCTTC. This translates into CATSDPSATYNEQFF.

This clonotype was detected a few times. The V gene is TRBV30, the J gene TRBJ2-7, with TRBD1 matching 7 bases. Germline V gene lookup returns CDR1 GTSNPN and CDR2 SVGIG (reference sequence). J lost 5 bases, V lost 0 bases, and 7 bases had no gene match. The CDR3 length is 14 residues. CDR3 DNA sequence: TGTGCCTGGAGTGTCGGCAGGGGGATCGACGAGCAGTACTTC. Amino acid sequence: CAWSVGRGIDEQYF.

The table lists this clonotype with a few counts. CDR3 residues: CASSPQGRGTGELFF. The DNA of the CDR3 is TGTGCCAGCAGTCCCCAGGGACGGGGCACCGGGGAGCTGTTTTTT. The genes are TRBV12-3 or TRBV12-4 and TRBJ2-2; possibly TRBD1 or TRBD2 for D (5 bases each). The CDR3 consists of 15 residues. V was clipped by 5 bases and J by 4 bases, with 14 bases between them.

This clonotype was detected a few times. This chain joins TRBV25-1 and TRBJ2-1, with D maybe TRBD1 (6 bases). Germline values: CDR1 MGHDK, CDR2 SYGVNS. This CDR3 spans 14 amino acids. Deletions cut 4 bases from V and 6 bases from J, with 13 bases between. CDR3 loop: CASSGRGRGNEQFF. DNA for the CDR3: TGTGCCAGCAGTGGACGCGGCAGGGGCAATGAGCAGTTCTTC.

A few counts support this clonotype. This chain links TRBV12-3 or TRBV12-4 with TRBJ2-2; 7 bases agree with TRBD2. The CDR3 length is 16 residues. The ends lost 3 bases at V and 4 bases at J; junction bases unmatched: 8. The DNA of the CDR3 is TGTGCCAGCAGTTTTTCCAGCGGGACGAGCACCGGGGAGCTGTTTTTT. As protein: CASSFSSGTSTGELFF.

The sample holds a few counts of this clonotype. The CDR3 sequence: CASSSAEKAKNIQYF. In nucleotides, the CDR3 is TGTGCCAGCAGTTCGGCAGAAAAAGCCAAAAACATTCAGTACTTC. The rearrangement uses TRBV28 and TRBJ2-4; no clear D gene. The germline V gene encodes CDR1 MDHEN and CDR2 SYDVKM. The CDR3 has 15 amino acids. With 4 bases removed from V and 0 bases from J, the gap between germline ends came to 10 bases. The whole variable domain, remainder taken from reference TRBV28 and TRBJ2-4, is DVKVTQSSRYLVKRTGEKVFLECVQDMDHENMFWYRQDPGLGLRLIYFSYDVKMKEKGDIPEGYSVSREKKERFSLILESASTNQTSMYLCASSSAEKAKNIQYFGAGTRLSVL.

In this sample, this clonotype turned up many times. The CDR3 DNA reads as TGTGCCAGCAGCTTAGAAGTTGGGGAGCTGTTTTTT. The encoded protein is CASSLEVGELFF. The chain recombines TRBV7-9 with TRBJ2-2; D gene ambiguous. This CDR3 contains 12 residues. Trimming removed 1 base at V and 8 bases at J, with 5 bases between. Germline CDR1 and CDR2: SEHNR and FQNEAQ (reference sequence).

This clonotype has a handful of counts. CDR3 sequence reads: CSGGLASTDTQYF. As DNA, the CDR3 is TGCAGTGGGGGACTAGCGAGCACAGATACGCAGTATTTT. The rearrangement uses TRBV29-1 and TRBJ2-3; TRBD2 matches 10 bases. Germline lookup yields CDR1 SQVTM and CDR2 ANQGSEA. This CDR3 spans 13 amino acids.

This clonotype was detected a few times. The chain combines TRBV24-1 with TRBJ2-1, with a weak D call TRBD1 (5 bases). The germline CDR1 and CDR2 sequences are KGHDR and SFDVKD. Trimming removed 0 bases at V and 4 bases at J, with 9 bases between. CDR3 length: 15 amino acids. The CDR3 spells CATSDLLQGYNEQFF. DNA for the CDR3: TGTGCCACCAGTGATTTGCTGCAGGGTTACAATGAGCAGTTCTTC.

In its sample, this clonotype was seen a few times. The V and J genes are TRBV2 and TRBJ1-5, with TRBD1 as a possible D gene (5 bases). This CDR3 contains 15 residues. The ends were cut back, 4 bases at V and 4 bases at J, with 14 bases in the middle. Germline V gene data show CDR1 as SNHLY and CDR2 as FYNNEI. The CDR3 sequence is CASSGGLGGNQPQHF. The CDR3, as DNA: TGTGCCAGCAGTGGCGGACTTGGGGGGAATCAGCCCCAGCATTTT.

The V gene is TRBV30, the J gene TRBJ1-2; TRBD1 agrees at 9 bases. CDR1 is GTSNPN and CDR2 is SVGIG in the germline V gene (reference sequence). This CDR3 contains 14 residues. V lost 3 bases and J lost 4; bases outside the gene matches: 6. DNA of the CDR3: TGTGCCTGGAGGACGGGACAGGGCGGCTATGGCTACACCTTC. It is translated as CAWRTGQGGYGYTF.

In this sample, this clonotype turned up a few times. The V gene is TRBV4-3, the J gene TRBJ2-3, with D possibly TRBD1 on 5 matching bases. V lost 1 base and J lost 2, with 16 bases in between. This CDR3 region has 17 residues. Germline CDR1 LGHNA, CDR2 YSLEER. Here the CDR3 reads CASSQVLRGTPTDTQYF. The CDR3, as DNA: TGCGCCAGCAGCCAAGTCTTAAGGGGCACTCCCACAGATACGCAGTATTTT.

The chain carries TRBV20-1 and TRBJ2-7; 13 bases map to TRBD2. The CDR3 sequence is 15 residues long. Germline V gene data show CDR1 as DFQATT and CDR2 as SNEGSKA (reference sequence). The junction had 9 bases not matched to a gene; V was cut back by 6 bases and J by 4 bases. CDR3 sequence (DNA): TGCAGTGCCTTCCTAGGACTAGCGGGAGTGTACGAGCAGTACTTC. Translation: CSAFLGLAGVYEQYF.

This clonotype was picked up a small number of times. The J gene is TRBJ2-1, the V gene TRBV20-1; 9 bases map to TRBD2. The CDR3 has 15 amino acids. The V and J ends lost 3 bases and 5 bases, in that order; junction bases with no gene match: 8. Germline V gene lookup returns CDR1 DFQATT and CDR2 SNEGSKA (reference sequence). The chain's CDR3 is CSASNLASGNNEQFF. CDR3 nucleotide sequence: TGCAGTGCTAGTAATTTGGCTAGCGGGAACAATGAGCAGTTCTTC.

This chain links TRBV9 with TRBJ2-7; D uncertain. Trimming cost V 4 bases and J 7 bases, with 18 bases left between them. This CDR3 comprises 14 residues. From germline, CDR1 is SGDLS and CDR2 YYNGEE. CDR3 in DNA: TGTGCCAGCAGCCTATACATTCCGGTGGGAGAGCAGTACTTC. Its translation: CASSLYIPVGEQYF. The full variable domain, with the rest looked up from reference TRBV9 and TRBJ2-7, is DSGVTQTPKHLITATGQRVTLRCSPRSGDLSVYWYQQSLDQGLQFLIQYYNGEERAKGNILERFSAQQFPDLHSELNLSSLELGDSALYFCASSLYIPVGEQYFGPGTRLTVT.

This clonotype appeared a few times. The chain couples TRBV12-2 to TRBJ2-7. TRBV12-2 is a recognized pseudogene. The CDR3 sequence is 14 residues long. In DNA form, the CDR3 reads TGTGCAAGTCGCGGTACCGGGAGCTCGGGCGGGCAGTACTTC. Its protein product is CASRGTGSSGGQYF.

The sample holds many counts of this clonotype. The chain combines TRBV7-2 with TRBJ2-1; D gene unclear. Germline V lookup: CDR1 SGHTA, CDR2 FQGNSA. The CDR3 contains 18 residues. Trimming shortened V by 1 base and J by 1 base, and 17 bases separated the two germline ends. CDR3 sequence: CASSLEAQRFLSYNEQFF. The CDR3 DNA is TGTGCCAGCAGCTTAGAGGCCCAGAGATTTCTATCCTACAATGAGCAGTTCTTC.

There are a few counts of this clonotype. The V and J genes are TRBV7-2 and TRBJ2-7, with D perhaps matching TRBD2 (5 bases). Germline V CDR1 and CDR2: SGHTA, FQGNSA. The CDR3 contains 14 residues. Trimming shortened V by 2 bases and J by 2 bases, and 10 bases separated the two germline ends. CDR3 coding DNA: TGTGCCAGCAGCTTACGGCGGGCGACCTACGAGCAGTACTTC. Protein: CASSLRRATYEQYF.

The chain recombines TRBV12-3 or TRBV12-4 with TRBJ1-2; TRBD1 agrees at 7 bases. J was trimmed by 2 bases and V by 4 bases; bases with no gene match: 13. This CDR3 spans 17 amino acids. CDR3 DNA: TGTGCCAGCAGTTCCCTTACTGGCCCCAGGGGGAACTATGGCTACACCTTC. Protein sequence: CASSSLTGPRGNYGYTF.

The rearrangement uses TRBV12-3 or TRBV12-4 and TRBJ2-7, with no clear D. CDR3 length: 14 residues. The V and J ends lost 6 bases and 3 bases respectively, with 15 bases between them. Here the CDR3 DNA reads TGTGCCAGCAGCCCCGTATGGTTTGGCTACGAGCAGTACTTC. It specifies CASSPVWFGYEQYF.

This clonotype was counted between two and nine times. The gene calls are TRBV12-3 or TRBV12-4 and TRBJ2-1; 9 positions match TRBD2. The CDR3 has 16 residues. Germline trimming cut 4 bases from V and 4 bases from J; bases unmatched to any gene: 8. CDR3 sequence (DNA): TGTGCCAGCAGTTCCATGACTAGCGGCCGGTACAATGAGCAGTTCTTC. Protein product: CASSSMTSGRYNEQFF.

A few counts support this clonotype. The J gene is TRBJ1-2, the V gene TRBV3-1; no definite D call. V lost 0 bases, J lost 5 bases, and 4 bases lay in between. There are 12 residues in the CDR3. Germline V gene sequence: CDR1 LGHDT, CDR2 YNNKEL (reference sequence). In DNA, the CDR3 is TGTGCCAGCAGCCAAGATATATATGGCTACACCTTC. It specifies CASSQDIYGYTF.

This clonotype was recorded a few times. The CDR3 loop reads CASSSSKYEQYF. CDR3 DNA sequence: TGTGCCAGCAGTTCCAGTAAGTACGAGCAGTACTTC. The chain is built from TRBV27 and TRBJ2-7; unclear D gene. The V gene lost 4 bases and the J gene lost 4 bases, with 8 bases spanning the gap. Germline V lookup: CDR1 MNHEY, CDR2 SMNVEV (reference sequence). The CDR3 loop spans 12 amino acids.

This clonotype was found once. The chain couples TRBV9 to TRBJ2-1; D not resolved. Germline loops: CDR1 SGDLS, CDR2 YYNGEE. Trimming pared 3 bases from V and 0 bases from J, leaving 10 bases between. CDR3 length: 15 amino acids. CDR3 protein: CASSADSSSYNEQFF. DNA for the CDR3: TGTGCCAGCAGCGCGGATAGTAGCTCCTACAATGAGCAGTTCTTC.

The chain combines TRBV5-6 with TRBJ2-4; tentative D call: TRBD2 (5 bases). The CDR3 loop spans 14 amino acids. Trimming shortened V by 4 bases and J by 1 base, and 9 bases separated the two germline ends. Looked up from germline, CDR1 is SGHDT and CDR2 is YYEEEE. CDR3 amino acids: CASSPPGAKNIQYF. CDR3 nucleotide sequence: TGTGCCAGCAGCCCGCCGGGGGCCAAAAACATTCAGTACTTC.